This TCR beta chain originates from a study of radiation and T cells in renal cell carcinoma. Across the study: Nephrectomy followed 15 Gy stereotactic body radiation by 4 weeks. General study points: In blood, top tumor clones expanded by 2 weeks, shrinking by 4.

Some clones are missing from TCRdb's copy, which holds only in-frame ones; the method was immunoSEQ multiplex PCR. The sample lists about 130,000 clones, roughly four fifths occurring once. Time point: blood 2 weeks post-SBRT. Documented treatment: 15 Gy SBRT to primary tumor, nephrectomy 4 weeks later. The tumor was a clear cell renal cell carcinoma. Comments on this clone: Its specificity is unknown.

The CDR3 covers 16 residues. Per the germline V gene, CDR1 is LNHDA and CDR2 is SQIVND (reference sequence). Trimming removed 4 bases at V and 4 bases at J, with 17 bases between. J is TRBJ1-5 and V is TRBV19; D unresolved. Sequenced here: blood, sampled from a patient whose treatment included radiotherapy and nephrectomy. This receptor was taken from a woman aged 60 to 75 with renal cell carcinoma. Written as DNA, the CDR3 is TGTGCCAGTAGTACCCTCTCGGGTACGCGTAATCAGCCCCAGCATTTT. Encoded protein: CASSTLSGTRNQPQHF. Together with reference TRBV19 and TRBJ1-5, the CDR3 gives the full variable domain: DGGITQSPKYLFRKEGQNVTLSCEQNLNHDAMYWYRQDPGQGLRLIYYSQIVNDFQKGDIAEGYSVSREKKESFPLTVTSAQKNPTAFYLCASSTLSGTRNQPQHFGDGTRLSIL.